The TCR beta chain described here comes from a study of graft-versus-host responses after intestinal transplantation. Study in general: Transplants given to recipients were multivisceral, liver-intestinal, or isolated intestinal. Study-level points and caveats: Some GvH clones were seen earlier in gut or blood, suggesting intestinal origin.

Worth noting for this clone: What it binds is not known.

Germline lookup yields CDR1 SNHLY and CDR2 FYNNEI. The V end lost 1 base, the J end lost 6 bases, and 13 bases lay between the germline ends. CDR3 length: 15 amino acids. Assay used: immunoSEQ multiplex PCR; TCRdb lists only in-frame clones, some missing. The sample lists roughly 28,000 clones; roughly 87% were seen once. The sequencing here drew on unstimulated CD4+ T cells sorted from spleen or lymph node cells, taken before intestinal transplant. This clonotype was obtained from a human donor who received an intestinal transplant. The chain carries TRBV2 and TRBJ2-4; D may be TRBD2 (6 bases). DNA for the CDR3: TGTGCCAGCAGTGAAGGGCCACGGGGGAGAAACATTCAGTACTTC. This encodes CASSEGPRGRNIQYF.